The T cell receptor beta chain described here comes from a study of T-cell memory formation after mild COVID-19. This clonotype was seen a handful of times. Using its own MiXCR run on the 5' RACE reads, TCRdb lists one record per CDR3 protein. The repertoire consists of some 310,000 distinct CDR3 sequences, with more than 20% occurring once and the leading ten covering 20% to 25%. The V gene end was trimmed by 4 bases and the J gene end by 3 bases; junction bases not matched to a gene: 3. The CDR3 has 14 amino acids. CDR1 and CDR2 from the germline V gene are SGDLS and YYNGEE. The sequence came from a man between 18 and 29 years old who had mild COVID-19 (a few samples of this study predate the infection). Cell type and time point are not known. Sequenced sample: PBMCs or a T cell subset sorted from them (not recorded which). The chain employs TRBV9 and TRBJ2-3, with TRBD1 matching over 9 bases. The CDR3 spells CASSRDRVTDTQYF. Here the CDR3 DNA reads TGTGCCAGCAGCCGGGACAGGGTAACAGATACGCAGTATTTT. Filled out from reference TRBV9 and TRBJ2-3, the complete variable domain reads DSGVTQTPKHLITATGQRVTLRCSPRSGDLSVYWYQQSLDQGLQFLIQYYNGEERAKGNILERFSAQQFPDLHSELNLSSLELGDSALYFCASSRDRVTDTQYFGPGTRLTVL.